These T cell receptor beta chains were read from a single sample in a study of cytomegalovirus exposure and HLA in healthy donors. TCRdb's table, derived via immunoSEQ multiplex PCR, lists solely in-frame clones and lacks some. The repertoire holds more than 45,000 clones, with approximately 89% as singletons. The sequenced sample consisted of PBMCs. All receptors derive from a woman between 18 and 29 years old in good health and CMV-seronegative. CDR3s include the opening cysteine and the closing phenylalanine or tryptophan. The order of the fields is CDR3 length, V gene, J gene, CDR3 protein.

>15|TRBV9|TRBJ2-1
CASSVGSGTYNEQFF
>12|TRBV5-6|TRBJ1-1
CASSWQGDEAFF
>16|TRBV19|TRBJ1-5
CASSRGGDGSNQPQHF
>15|TRBV15|TRBJ1-2
CATSRSGAGGLGYTF
>14|TRBV29-1|TRBJ1-1
CSPTGLFMNTEAFF
>19|TRBV28|TRBJ2-3
CASSLPLWTSGLSTDTQYF
>14|TRBV6-6|TRBJ1-4
CASSYGATNEKLFF
>13|TRBV30|TRBJ1-5
CAWSRGGEQPQHF
>15|TRBV19|TRBJ2-1
CASSFGTSGRGEQFF
>15|TRBV6-6|TRBJ1-2
CASSLTRTGLDGYTF
>14|TRBV29-1|TRBJ2-3
CSVGGLAGGDTQYF
>14|TRBV19|TRBJ2-7
CASSMWDSSYEQYF
>13|TRBV19|TRBJ1-5
CASSIQTPQPQHF
>15|TRBV28|TRBJ1-1
CASSPGTPEQIDAFF
>14|TRBV6-6|TRBJ2-1
CASWAKTGIHEQFF
>19|TRBV9|TRBJ2-6
CASSKTLGQPSSGANVLTF
>15|TRBV7-9|TRBJ2-1
CASSLGQGVYNEQFF
>14|TRBV11-2|TRBJ2-1
CASSHSRGPNEQFF
>14|TRBV6-6|TRBJ1-5
CASSRQIGNQPQHF
>13|TRBV6-5|TRBJ2-7
CASSYRGPYEQYF
>14|TRBV6-5|TRBJ2-3
CASSSRQNTDTQYF
>14|TRBV5-4|TRBJ1-3
CASSRTGAGNTIYF
>16|TRBV21-1|TRBJ2-7
CASSLTRDSLYYEQYF
>15|TRBV5-1|TRBJ2-7
CASSPRGSGRIEQYF
>15|TRBV28|TRBJ2-3
CASSFGTGGDNTQYF
>14|TRBV6-5|TRBJ2-4
CASSATGVKNIQYF
>13|TRBV29-1|TRBJ2-7
CSVSPRASYEQYF
>13|TRBV19|TRBJ2-2
CASSMARTGELFF
>14|TRBV5-4|TRBJ1-6
CASSLPRQDSPLHF
>17|TRBV30|TRBJ2-1
CAWSVVWRGGSYNEQFF
>14|TRBV11-1|TRBJ2-4
CASSLARDKNIQYF
>15|TRBV28|TRBJ1-1
CASSPTGQVNTEAFF
>13|TRBV7-9|TRBJ1-4
CASSSAEEEKLFF
>18|TRBV7-2|TRBJ2-4
CASSLVMQRGLAKNIQYF
>13|TRBV13|TRBJ2-7
CASSSQGFYEQYF
>16|TRBV6-6|TRBJ1-5
CASSYPGQSSNQPQHF
>17|TRBV13|TRBJ1-1
CASSLEDGKQGYTEAFF
>17|TRBV18|TRBJ2-1
CASSPPSAGGSYNEQFF
>18|TRBV6-1|TRBJ1-4
CASSEARARLVRNEKLFF
>18|TRBV27|TRBJ2-3
CASSLTPRGGRFTDTQYF
>14|TRBV2|TRBJ2-7
CASPPGGQGDEQYF
>17|TRBV6-4|TRBJ1-5
CASSVHQGQTHNQPQHF
>15|TRBV7-2|TRBJ2-4
CASSPWGEAKNIQYF
>15|TRBV9|TRBJ2-5
CASSVETSGAGTQYF
>14|TRBV6-4|TRBJ2-1
CASSELAGANEQFF
>16|TRBV11-2|TRBJ2-5
CASSLGYRDYESTQYF
>15|TRBV28|TRBJ1-2
CASSVRGGTGVGYTF
>13|TRBV2|TRBJ1-1
CASGDGGNTEAFF
>16|TRBV5-1|TRBJ2-1
CASSKDVGTTYNEQFF
>14|TRBV15|TRBJ2-7
CATSRRTSFHEQYF
>16|TRBV5-4|TRBJ2-1
CASSLGGAEANNEQFF
>14|TRBV29-1|TRBJ2-6
CSAGDRSGANVLTF
>15|TRBV7-8|TRBJ2-5
CASSFRPGYQETQYF
>16|TRBV27|TRBJ1-1
CASSLSNTGVNTEAFF
>13|TRBV6-1|TRBJ2-4
CASSFLQGNIQYF
>13|TRBV23-1|TRBJ1-5
CASSHPSGQPQHF
>16|TRBV7-3|TRBJ2-2
CASSLIAGENTGELFF
>13|TRBV19|TRBJ1-6
CASRDRGSSPLHF
>15|TRBV14|TRBJ2-7
CASSQVGVSSYEQYF
>14|TRBV6-1|TRBJ2-4
CASLATRRENIQYF